Shown below are 9 T cell receptor beta chains from a single sample sequenced in a study of CD8 T cells in Susac syndrome. Random hexamers were used to reverse transcribe roughly 0.5 to 1 ug of RNA. TCRdb processed the immunoSEQ multiplex PCR reads anew with MiXCR; each CDR3 protein has one entry. The sample has roughly 190,000 distinct CDR3 sequences, more than 85% seen once. Sequencing input: CD8+ T cells from PBMCs. These receptors were taken from a human donor with Susac syndrome.

The gene calls are TRBV24-1 and TRBJ2-2; the D is unclear. Trimming removed 4 bases at V and 7 bases at J, with 9 bases between. CDR1 is KGHDR, CDR2 SFDVKD, per germline. The CDR3 spans 13 residues. The CDR3 region is CATSELYGGELFF. CDR3 nucleotide sequence: TGTGCCACCAGTGAGCTCTATGGCGGGGAGCTGTTTTTT.

The J gene is TRBJ1-5, the V gene TRBV4-1, with D hard to call. V was trimmed by 1 base and J by 6 bases, leaving 16 bases between them. This CDR3 contains 16 residues. Looked up from germline, CDR1 is MGHRA and CDR2 is YSYEKL. CDR3 in amino acids: CASSQGSSTAGQPQHF. The CDR3 DNA is TGCGCCAGCAGCCAAGGAAGCTCCACAGCTGGTCAGCCCCAGCATTTT.

This chain links TRBV12-3 or TRBV12-4 with TRBJ2-7; TRBD2 agrees at 8 bases. After removal of 3 bases from V and 3 bases from J, the junction contained 7 bases not matched to a gene. The CDR3 runs 15 residues. The CDR3 region is CASSFKGLALYEQYF. In DNA form, the CDR3 reads TGTGCCAGCAGTTTCAAAGGACTAGCCCTCTACGAGCAGTACTTC.

This chain links TRBV12-3 or TRBV12-4 with TRBJ2-2; 9 nucleotides match TRBD1. The CDR3 contains 15 residues. Germline trimming cut 4 bases from V and 4 bases from J; bases unmatched to any gene: 4. CDR3 DNA sequence: TGTGCCAGCAGTTCCGGGACAGGGTCCACCGGGGAGCTGTTTTTT. It codes for CASSSGTGSTGELFF.

The chain employs TRBV9 and TRBJ2-2; D unclear. The CDR3 contains 12 residues. The germline V and J ends were trimmed by 0 bases and 7 bases, with 4 bases remaining between them. Germline V gene sequence: CDR1 SGDLS, CDR2 YYNGEE. For the CDR3, the DNA is TGTGCCAGCAGCGTAGGGAACGGGGAGCTGTTTTTT. It codes for CASSVGNGELFF.

V gene TRBV5-4 combines with J gene TRBJ2-5; D is uncertain. Trimming took 4 bases from V and 5 from J, leaving 15 bases between them. The CDR3 loop spans 14 amino acids. Per germline, CDR1 SGHNT and CDR2 YYREEE (reference sequence). CDR3 bases: TGTGCCAGCAGCCCGCTCGCGGCCGGCGAGACCCAGTACTTC. This encodes CASSPLAAGETQYF.

This chain links TRBV9 with TRBJ2-3; maybe TRBD2 (6 bases). The germline gives CDR1 SGDLS, CDR2 YYNGEE. The CDR3 consists of 15 residues. V was shortened by 4 bases and J by 4 bases, with 16 bases between the two germline ends. The CDR3 reads CASSSQSSGSDTQYF. Here the CDR3 DNA reads TGTGCCAGCAGCTCTCAGAGTAGCGGTTCAGATACGCAGTATTTT.

The V gene is TRBV20-1, the J gene TRBJ2-3; 8 positions agree with TRBD2. Unmatched junction bases numbered 17, after V lost 1 base and J lost 8 bases. The CDR3 is made up of 17 amino acids. Germline CDR1 DFQATT, CDR2 SNEGSKA (reference sequence). The CDR3 bases are TGCAGTGCTAGAGGGGCTGGGGCGGGGGGTTCTAGTGCTACGCAGTATTTT. Its translation: CSARGAGAGGSSATQYF.

Written as DNA, the CDR3 is TGTGCCAGCAGCGTAGGGCGGGGGGGACGAGAGACCCAGTACTTC. Translated: CASSVGRGGRETQYF. This chain links TRBV9 with TRBJ2-5; TRBD2 matches 9 bases. Germline V CDR1 and CDR2: SGDLS, YYNGEE. The V segment lost 0 bases and the J segment 4 bases; nucleotides outside the gene matches: 4. This CDR3 is built from 15 residues.